The T cell receptor (beta chain) described here comes from a study of T cell changes during pregnancy in multiple sclerosis. Looked up from germline, CDR1 is SEHNR and CDR2 is FQNEAQ (reference sequence). CDR3 length: 15 residues. V lost 4 bases and J 4 bases, leaving 14 bases between the germline ends. The method was immunoSEQ multiplex PCR; TCRdb's version includes in-frame clones alone and lacks a portion of them. Counted here are fewer than 90,000 clones, around 94% occurring once; the ten biggest clones make up around 1.7%. V is TRBV7-9 and J is TRBJ2-1, with a tentative D call TRBD1 (6 bases). The input for sequencing was peripheral blood, taken after pregnancy. This sequence originates from a female donor in good health, enrolled as a control in a pregnancy study. For the CDR3, the DNA is TGTGCCAGCAGCTCAGGACAGTCCTTATACAATGAGCAGTTCTTC. Translation: CASSSGQSLYNEQFF.